The 22 T cell receptor beta chains below come from one sample, sequenced in a study of vaccination and CD4 T cells after COVID-19. Treatment defined: roughly nine-day PBMC culture with coronavirus spike peptide pools or control peptides (ViraFEST assay). No antigen has been identified for these receptors. Cultured CD4+ T-cell DNA underwent Oncomine TCR Beta short-read sequencing. Using its own MiXCR run on the PCR reads, TCRdb lists one record per CDR3 protein. The sample consists of over 15,000 distinct CDR3 sequences, more than 25% of them appearing once. Material: cultured CD4+ T cells from blood. The receptors come from a human donor with COVID-19.

The rearrangement uses TRBV7-2 and TRBJ1-5; maybe TRBD1 (5 bases). Germline CDR1 is SGHTA and CDR2 is FQGNSA. The CDR3 spans 14 residues. Deletions cut 5 bases from V and 7 bases from J, with 15 bases between. The CDR3: CASSAGREGQPQHF. The CDR3 DNA is TGTGCCAGCAGCGCAGGTCGGGAGGGGCAGCCCCAGCATTTT. The full variable domain, its missing parts supplied by reference TRBV7-2 and TRBJ1-5, is GAGVSQSPSNKVTEKGKDVELRCDPISGHTALYWYRQSLGQGLEFLIYFQGNSAPDKSGLPSDRFSAERTGGSVSTLTIQRTQQEDSAVYLCASSAGREGQPQHFGDGTRLSIL.

This chain links TRBV20-1 with TRBJ2-2, with 8 positions matching TRBD2. V gave up 3 bases and J gave up 1 base; unmatched junction bases: 4. Germline CDR1 and CDR2: DFQATT and SNEGSKA (reference sequence). The CDR3 sequence is 15 residues long. CDR3 in amino acids: CSARLAGLNTGELFF. In DNA form, the CDR3 reads TGCAGTGCTAGGCTAGCGGGCCTGAACACCGGGGAGCTGTTTTTT.

The J gene is TRBJ2-3, the V gene TRBV6-1, with D possibly TRBD2 on 6 matching bases. The CDR3 has 18 amino acids. V lost 3 bases and J 6 bases, leaving 25 bases between the germline ends. In germline, CDR1 is MNHNS, CDR2 SASEGT. CDR3 region: CASSDLFGTGDPPDTQYF. Here the CDR3 DNA reads TGTGCCAGCAGTGATCTCTTCGGGACGGGGGACCCTCCTGATACGCAGTATTTT.

The rearrangement uses TRBV6-4 and TRBJ1-2; weak D call: TRBD1 (5 bases). V was cut by 7 bases and J by 0 bases, with 15 bases left in between. The germline V gene encodes CDR1 MRHNA and CDR2 SNTAGT. The CDR3 consists of 15 residues. CDR3 nucleotides: TGTGCCAGCATCGGTAGGTGGGGGGCTAACTATGGCTACACCTTC. It codes for CASIGRWGANYGYTF.

The chain links TRBV4-2 to TRBJ1-5, with D unclear. Trimming removed 2 bases from V and 2 bases from J, with 7 bases in between. The germline V gene has CDR1 LGHNA and CDR2 YNFKEQ. This CDR3 contains 14 residues. For the CDR3, the DNA is TGTGCCAGCAGCCAAAGCACAGGCAATCAGCCCCAGCATTTT. Translation: CASSQSTGNQPQHF.

The J gene is TRBJ2-3, the V gene TRBV24-1, with a tentative D call TRBD1 (6 bases). This CDR3 contains 13 residues. Germline CDR1 is KGHDR and CDR2 is SFDVKD. V shed 7 bases and J shed 1 base, with 8 bases lying between them. DNA for the CDR3: TGTGCCACCAGGGACAGACGCACAGATACGCAGTATTTT. Its translation: CATRDRRTDTQYF.

The V and J genes are TRBV10-2 and TRBJ2-5, with 8 positions matching TRBD2. The germline V gene has CDR1 WSHSY and CDR2 SAAADI. The CDR3 has 13 amino acids. Trimming cost V 7 bases and J 3 bases; bases outside gene matches: 4. The CDR3 DNA sequence: TGCGCCAGCAAACAAGCGGGGGAAGAGACCCAGTACTTC. This gives the protein CASKQAGEETQYF.

This rearrangement joins TRBV10-1 to TRBJ2-3; 12 positions match TRBD1. Germline CDR1 WNHNN, CDR2 SYGVQD (reference sequence). Trimming at V came to 5 bases and at J to 3 bases, leaving 6 bases not matched to a gene. This CDR3 comprises 16 residues. For the CDR3, the DNA is TGCGCCAGCAGTACGGGACAGGGGGCGCGGACAGATACGCAGTATTTT. Translating it yields CASSTGQGARTDTQYF.

The rearrangement links TRBV11-1 to TRBJ1-2; tentative D call: TRBD1 (6 bases). Germline CDR1 is SGHAT and CDR2 is FQDESV (reference sequence). The V and J ends lost 8 bases and 2 bases respectively, with 15 bases between them. CDR3 length: 14 amino acids. The CDR3 DNA follows: TGTGCCAGCGGCGGACAGAAATACAACTATGGCTACACCTTC. Translation: CASGGQKYNYGYTF.

The table lists this clonotype with a few counts. The chain joins TRBV6-1 to TRBJ1-3; tentatively, D is TRBD1 (6 bases). Germline CDR1 reads MNHNS; CDR2 reads SASEGT. CDR3 length equals 15 residues. V gave up 6 bases and J gave up 4 bases, with 16 bases separating them. The CDR3 loop reads CASRVTGSVGNTIYF. The CDR3 region has the DNA TGTGCCAGCAGGGTGACAGGTTCTGTGGGAAACACCATATATTTT.

This clonotype was picked up a small number of times. J is TRBJ1-2 and V is TRBV10-3; D is perhaps TRBD1 (6 bases). The germline V gene encodes CDR1 ENHRY and CDR2 SYGVKD. V lost 1 base, J lost 4 bases, and 10 bases lay in between. CDR3 length: 14 residues. The CDR3 here is CAISELGGSYGYTF. CDR3 nucleotide sequence: TGTGCCATCAGTGAGTTAGGGGGGAGCTATGGCTACACCTTC.

This clonotype came up a few times. The rearrangement joins TRBV6-2 or TRBV6-3 to TRBJ2-5; 7 bases are a match to TRBD2. J lost 3 bases, V lost 8 bases, and 12 bases had no gene match. This CDR3 comprises 15 residues. Germline assignment: CDR1 MNHEY and CDR2 SVGEGT. CDR3: CASGSSGGGKETQYF. As DNA, the CDR3 is TGTGCCAGCGGGTCGTCTGGCGGGGGTAAAGAGACCCAGTACTTC.

This chain joins TRBV30 and TRBJ1-1, with D possibly matching TRBD1 (5 bases). This CDR3 contains 14 residues. V was pared by 0 bases and J by 1 base, with 9 bases between. Per germline, CDR1 GTSNPN and CDR2 SVGIG (reference sequence). Written as DNA, the CDR3 is TGTGCCTGGAGTGTAGGGGCGGGGAACACTGAAGCTTTCTTT. It translates to CAWSVGAGNTEAFF.

J is TRBJ1-3 and V is TRBV2, with D maybe TRBD1 (6 bases). The CDR3 sequence is 15 residues long. From germline, CDR1 is SNHLY and CDR2 FYNNEI. V lost 3 bases, J lost 0 bases, and 9 bases lay in between. CDR3 bases: TGTGCCAGCAGTGAGGACAGAATCTCTGGAAACACCATATATTTT. Translating it yields CASSEDRISGNTIYF. Complete variable domain (other parts from reference TRBV2 and TRBJ1-3): EPEVTQTPSHQVTQMGQEVILRCVPISNHLYFYWYRQILGQKVEFLVSFYNNEISEKSEIFDDQFSVERPDGSNFTLKIRSTKLEDSAMYFCASSEDRISGNTIYFGEGSWLTVV.

The chain combines TRBV24-1 with TRBJ2-7; TRBD1 matches 7 bases. This CDR3 comprises 16 residues. The V gene end was trimmed by 3 bases and the J gene end by 6 bases; junction bases not matched to a gene: 13. Germline assignment: CDR1 KGHDR and CDR2 SFDVKD. This chain's CDR3 is CATSDGRRGRSGEQYF. The DNA of the CDR3 is TGTGCCACCAGTGATGGACGAAGGGGGCGCAGTGGCGAGCAGTACTTC.

This clonotype was seen a handful of times. This chain links TRBV24-1 with TRBJ1-1; D might be TRBD1 (5 bases). Germline V gene sequence: CDR1 KGHDR, CDR2 SFDVKD. The CDR3 loop spans 16 amino acids. V lost 2 bases and J lost 5, with 17 bases in between. The CDR3 here is CATSDSEGEEGTEAFF. CDR3 nucleotide sequence: TGTGCCACCAGTGATTCCGAAGGGGAAGAGGGAACTGAAGCTTTCTTT.

The chain employs TRBV5-1 and TRBJ1-6; 9 nucleotides align to TRBD1. The CDR3 consists of 17 residues. Looked up from germline, CDR1 is SGHRS and CDR2 is YFSETQ. The V segment lost 4 bases and the J segment 7 bases; nucleotides outside the gene matches: 12. CDR3 sequence reads: CASSPLTGTGKNSPLHF. The CDR3 DNA reads TGCGCCAGCAGCCCACTTACCGGGACAGGGAAGAATTCACCCCTCCACTTT.

The V and J genes are TRBV27 and TRBJ1-5, with D tentatively TRBD1 (5 bases). V was pared by 2 bases and J by 2 bases, with 7 bases between. CDR3 length equals 14 residues. Germline loops: CDR1 MNHEY, CDR2 SMNVEV (reference sequence). The CDR3 is CASSLQGGNQPQHF. The CDR3 bases are TGTGCCAGCAGTTTACAGGGCGGCAATCAGCCCCAGCATTTT.

This clonotype was seen a handful of times. The V gene is TRBV10-2, the J gene TRBJ2-7, with D perhaps being TRBD1 or TRBD2 (5 bases each). Germline lookup yields CDR1 WSHSY and CDR2 SAAADI. The ends were cut back, 8 bases at V and 3 bases at J, with 17 bases in the middle. This CDR3 has 14 residues. The CDR3 nucleotides are TGCGCCAGCCCCCGCTCCAGGGAGAACTACGAGCAGTACTTC. It codes for CASPRSRENYEQYF.

V is TRBV11-2 and J is TRBJ1-6; D ambiguous. The V and J ends lost 5 bases and 7 bases respectively, with 15 bases between them. Germline V gene sequence: CDR1 SGHAT, CDR2 FQNNGV. This CDR3 comprises 15 residues. The CDR3, as DNA: TGTGCCAGCAGCAGAAATCAAGGAAGCAATTCACCCCTCCACTTT. It specifies CASSRNQGSNSPLHF.

V usage is TRBV3-1 and J usage is TRBJ2-7, with no clear D. Looked up from germline, CDR1 is LGHDT and CDR2 is YNNKEL (reference sequence). The CDR3 totals 16 residues. The ends were cut back, 1 base at V and 0 bases at J, with 13 bases in the middle. The CDR3 bases are TGTGCCAGCAGCCAAGGGCCAGGAGAGAGCTCCTACGAGCAGTACTTC. As protein: CASSQGPGESSYEQYF.

This clonotype occurred a few times. The chain couples TRBV19 to TRBJ2-7; 13 bases fit TRBD2. The CDR3 has 19 residues. The V segment lost 4 bases and the J segment 5 bases; nucleotides outside the gene matches: 17. Germline values: CDR1 LNHDA, CDR2 SQIVND (reference sequence). CDR3 in amino acids: CASSSNSGTSGAYRHEQYF. The CDR3 nucleotides read TGTGCCAGTAGTAGCAACTCCGGGACTAGCGGGGCCTACCGTCACGAGCAGTACTTC.